The TCR beta chain described here comes from a study of regulatory T cells in long-lasting Graves disease. The sample holds a few counts of this clonotype. Its antigen is not identified. Time point meaning: newly diagnosed GD, antithyroid drugs for less than 3 months. RNA from PBMCs was the source of the TCR library. Germline V gene data show CDR1 as DFQATT and CDR2 as SNEGSKA (reference sequence). V was pared by 5 bases and J by 5 bases, with 15 bases between. The CDR3 covers 14 residues. iRepertoire HTBI primers and Arm-PCR of CDR3 regions built TCR beta libraries. Each CDR3 protein gets one entry after TCRdb re-called the multiplex PCR reads with MiXCR. This sample carries about 460,000 distinct CDR3 sequences, 11% to 15% of them seen once, and the ten largest clones take approximately 17%. Study-level findings and limits: Sample size was small, which may have lowered accuracy. What was studied was peripheral blood only, and not thyroid tissue. Persistent Graves' patients showed less TCR diversity than newly diagnosed patients showed.

These sequences were also reported in another study, on T cells in Graves' hyperthyroidism and ophthalmopathy. As that study records: A model built on 13 V-J features separated ophthalmopathy from stable hyperthyroidism.

The receptor comes from a woman aged 45-65 years with Graves disease. The sequencing here drew on peripheral blood mononuclear cells (PBMCs), taken at new diagnosis, from a patient treated with antithyroid drugs. The V and J genes are TRBV20-1 and TRBJ2-2; the D gene could be TRBD1 or TRBD2 (5 bases each). The CDR3 bases are TGCAGTGCTTCCGGGACCCACACAACCGGGGAGCTGTTTTTT. Translation gives CSASGTHTTGELFF.